Listed here are 32 T cell receptor beta chains from one sample, sequenced in a study of T-cell memory formation after mild COVID-19. TCRdb reprocessed the 5' RACE reads with MiXCR, giving one entry per CDR3 protein. The table has about 610,000 distinct CDR3 sequences, about 18% seen once. The sample was PBMCs or a T cell subset sorted from them (not recorded which). The receptors were gathered from an adult woman who had mild COVID-19 (a few samples of this study predate the infection). Cell type and time point are not known.

The genes are TRBV7-2 and TRBJ2-2; D is possibly TRBD2 (5 bases). This CDR3 has 15 amino acids. In germline, CDR1 is SGHTA, CDR2 FQGNSA. The V and J ends lost 3 bases and 0 bases respectively, with 8 bases between them. The CDR3 loop is CASSLDSSNTGELFF. Written as DNA, the CDR3 is TGTGCCAGCAGCTTGGACTCGTCGAACACCGGGGAGCTGTTTTTT.

This chain links TRBV30 with TRBJ2-5; the D is unclear. Trimming stripped 8 bases from V and 1 base from J, with 8 bases between. CDR1 and CDR2 (germline): GTSNPN, SVGIG (reference sequence). This CDR3 comprises 11 residues. This CDR3 reads CAGASQETQYF. In DNA form, the CDR3 reads TGTGCCGGAGCGTCCCAAGAGACCCAGTACTTC.

CDR3 sequence (DNA): TGTGCCAGCAGGAACTCGACAGGGGGCACAGATACGCAGTATTTT. Residues: CASRNSTGGTDTQYF. The chain employs TRBV7-9 and TRBJ2-3; 8 nucleotides match TRBD1. With V trimmed by 6 bases and J by 1 base, 6 bases remained unmatched. Germline loops: CDR1 SEHNR, CDR2 FQNEAQ (reference sequence). The length of the CDR3 is 15 residues.

This clonotype was detected only a few times. The rearrangement joins TRBV10-3 to TRBJ1-1, with 7 bases matching TRBD1. V lost 3 bases, J lost 1 base, and 5 bases stayed unmatched. Per germline, CDR1 ENHRY and CDR2 SYGVKD. CDR3 length equals 15 residues. CDR3: CAISEGQEANTEAFF. The CDR3, as DNA: TGTGCCATCAGTGAAGGACAGGAAGCGAACACTGAAGCTTTCTTT.

The chain combines TRBV5-1 with TRBJ2-7; D is possibly TRBD2 (8 bases). This CDR3 region has 15 residues. CDR1 SGHRS and CDR2 YFSETQ come from the germline V gene. Trimming pared 4 bases from V and 2 bases from J, leaving 16 bases between. CDR3 region: CASSPGGQGAYEQYF. The CDR3, as DNA: TGCGCCAGCAGCCCGGGGGGGCAGGGGGCCTACGAGCAGTACTTC.

This clonotype was picked up a small number of times. The chain combines TRBV10-3 with TRBJ1-2; a possible D gene is TRBD1 (6 bases). The CDR3 contains 14 residues. Trimming pared 5 bases from V and 8 bases from J, leaving 18 bases between. Germline-derived CDR1 and CDR2 are ENHRY and SYGVKD. The CDR3 sequence is CAISQPGHRVGYTF. The CDR3 nucleotides read TGTGCCATCAGTCAACCGGGACACCGTGTGGGCTACACCTTC.

This clonotype was found many times. V is TRBV6-5 and J is TRBJ1-1; TRBD1 matches 10 bases. The CDR3 covers 16 residues. Germline V gene lookup returns CDR1 MNHEY and CDR2 SVGAGI. J gave up 4 bases and V 5 bases, and 10 bases lay outside the gene matches. The CDR3 loop is CASSPTPDRGGTEAFF. In DNA form, the CDR3 reads TGTGCCAGCAGTCCGACCCCGGACAGGGGGGGCACTGAAGCTTTCTTT.

The CDR3 DNA reads TGTGCCAGCAGAGGGACAGGGGCGGGGCGCGGCACTGAAGCTTTCTTT. Its protein product is CASRGTGAGRGTEAFF. The rearrangement joins TRBV6-6 to TRBJ1-1; the match to TRBD1 covers 10 bases. With V trimmed by 6 bases and J by 4 bases, 11 bases remained unmatched. The CDR3 runs 16 residues. CDR1 and CDR2 (germline): MNHNY, SVGAGI (reference sequence).

This clonotype showed up many times. This chain connects TRBV12-3 or TRBV12-4 to TRBJ2-1, with a tentative D call TRBD2 (7 bases). The CDR3 length is 15 residues. Trimming stripped 3 bases from V and 8 bases from J, with 17 bases between. CDR3 amino acids: CASSFWGGAVDEQFF. As DNA, the CDR3 is TGTGCCAGCAGTTTTTGGGGGGGGGCCGTGGATGAGCAGTTCTTC.

This clonotype was seen only a few times. The chain recombines TRBV4-2 with TRBJ1-6; 7 bases map to TRBD1. The V and J ends lost 1 base and 9 bases, in that order; junction bases with no gene match: 3. CDR3 size: 14 residues. Germline V gene data show CDR1 as LGHNA and CDR2 as YNFKEQ. This chain's CDR3 is CASSQGQGSSPLHF. CDR3 nucleotides: TGTGCCAGCAGCCAAGGACAGGGTAGTTCACCCCTCCACTTT.

The chain carries TRBV27 and TRBJ1-5; D is unresolved. The CDR3 has 14 residues. CDR1 is MNHEY, CDR2 SMNVEV, per germline (reference sequence). The V and J ends lost 5 bases and 0 bases respectively, with 8 bases between them. The CDR3 nucleotides are TGTGCCAGCAGTGCGGCGGCTAGCAATCAGCCCCAGCATTTT. Its translation is CASSAAASNQPQHF.

The chain uses TRBV27 and TRBJ2-5, with TRBD1 matching over 7 bases. V was clipped by 6 bases and J by 4 bases; unmatched bases: 8. Germline assignment: CDR1 MNHEY and CDR2 SMNVEV (reference sequence). This CDR3 contains 14 residues. DNA of the CDR3: TGTGCCAGCAGCCCGACACAGGGGAGAGAGACCCAGTACTTC. Protein: CASSPTQGRETQYF.

The chain carries TRBV24-1 and TRBJ1-2; perhaps TRBD1 as D (6 bases). The CDR3 covers 17 residues. Germline lookup yields CDR1 KGHDR and CDR2 SFDVKD. With 5 bases removed from V and 0 bases from J, the gap between germline ends came to 18 bases. CDR3 residues: CATSAKSGAGANYGYTF. As DNA, the CDR3 is TGTGCCACCAGTGCAAAGTCGGGGGCGGGAGCTAACTATGGCTACACCTTC.

This clonotype was detected a few times. This chain uses TRBV23-1 with TRBJ1-4, with unresolved D. TRBV23-1 is treated as an ORF (open reading frame) with a function not yet certain. The CDR3 consists of 15 residues. With 2 bases removed from V and 10 bases from J, the gap between germline ends came to 17 bases. CDR3 protein: CASSQGRKGSRKLFF. In DNA form, the CDR3 reads TGCGCCAGCAGTCAAGGGAGAAAGGGCTCAAGAAAACTGTTTTTT.

A few counts support this clonotype. The chain has TRBV7-9 and TRBJ2-7, with 9 bases matching TRBD1. The CDR3 covers 16 residues. J gave up 3 bases and V 4 bases, and 10 bases lay outside the gene matches. The germline CDR1 and CDR2 sequences are SEHNR and FQNEAQ (reference sequence). CDR3 sequence (DNA): TGTGCCAGCAGCTCGCGGACAGGGGACGGTGGCTACGAGCAGTACTTC. This translates into CASSSRTGDGGYEQYF.

This clonotype has only a few counts. This chain connects TRBV9 to TRBJ1-2; no firm D call. The CDR3 runs 16 residues. CDR1 and CDR2 (germline): SGDLS, YYNGEE. Trimming left V 3 bases short and J 4 bases short, with 19 bases between. The CDR3 nucleotides read TGTGCCAGCAGCGCATCGGCTTCGCAGCGGGGCTATGGCTACACCTTC. Translated: CASSASASQRGYGYTF. The full variable domain, completed using reference TRBV9 and TRBJ1-2, is DSGVTQTPKHLITATGQRVTLRCSPRSGDLSVYWYQQSLDQGLQFLIQYYNGEERAKGNILERFSAQQFPDLHSELNLSSLELGDSALYFCASSASASQRGYGYTFGSGTRLTVV.

The rearrangement links TRBV12-3 or TRBV12-4 to TRBJ1-1, with TRBD1 matching 8 bases. Trimming removed 5 bases from V and 1 base from J; junction bases left unmatched: 3. The CDR3 extends over 14 amino acids. The CDR3 nucleotides are TGTGCCAGCAGTCCGACAGGGGAGAACACTGAAGCTTTCTTT. Encoded protein: CASSPTGENTEAFF.

This clonotype was observed many times. The CDR3 sequence: CASSSRAYNEQFF. DNA for the CDR3: TGTGCCAGCAGCTCCCGGGCCTACAATGAGCAGTTCTTC. The rearrangement links TRBV7-3 to TRBJ2-1; unclear D gene. Germline V lookup: CDR1 SGHTA, CDR2 FQGTGA. The CDR3 covers 13 residues. The V end lost 4 bases, the J end lost 2 bases, and 6 bases lay between the germline ends.

V and J are TRBV6-1 and TRBJ1-2; no firm D call. V was shortened by 2 bases and J by 0 bases, with 16 bases between the two germline ends. This CDR3 region has 17 residues. Germline V gives CDR1 MNHNS, CDR2 SASEGT. CDR3 nucleotide sequence: TGTGCCAGCAGTGAAATGGCCGATACGATTCCTAACTATGGCTACACCTTC. Translation gives CASSEMADTIPNYGYTF.

This clonotype was seen more than once but under ten times. The chain employs TRBV19 and TRBJ1-5; D is undetermined. CDR3 length: 15 residues. The V end was cut by 9 bases, the J end by 0 bases, with 15 bases between. Germline V gene lookup returns CDR1 LNHDA and CDR2 SQIVND (reference sequence). As DNA, the CDR3 is TGTGCCAGCCTCCGGACGGCGAATAGCAATCAGCCCCAGCATTTT. Its protein is CASLRTANSNQPQHF.

The chain uses TRBV28 and TRBJ2-1; 9 nucleotides agree with TRBD1. The CDR3 runs to 16 residues. Unmatched junction bases numbered 2, after V lost 1 base and J lost 1 base. Per the germline V gene, CDR1 is MDHEN and CDR2 is SYDVKM. This CDR3 is CASSLSGQGSYNEQFF. The DNA of the CDR3 is TGTGCCAGCAGTTTATCCGGACAGGGGTCCTACAATGAGCAGTTCTTC.

This clonotype came up a few times. The genes are TRBV24-1 and TRBJ1-4, with TRBD1 matching 10 bases. V dropped 2 bases and J dropped 7; count of bases not matched to a gene: 6. Germline-derived CDR1 and CDR2 are KGHDR and SFDVKD. The CDR3 loop spans 16 amino acids. This CDR3 reads CATSDSQDRGGEKLFF. The CDR3 DNA reads as TGTGCCACCAGTGATTCCCAGGACAGGGGGGGTGAAAAACTGTTTTTT.

This clonotype has more than one count but fewer than ten. This rearrangement joins TRBV20-1 to TRBJ2-5; 8 bases map to TRBD2. The V segment lost 6 bases and the J segment 3 bases; nucleotides outside the gene matches: 15. Germline loops: CDR1 DFQATT, CDR2 SNEGSKA (reference sequence). The CDR3 runs 16 residues. The CDR3 nucleotides are TGCAGTGCCACGTCTATAGCGGGACGGGACAAAGAGACCCAGTACTTC. Amino acids: CSATSIAGRDKETQYF.

The J gene is TRBJ1-2, the V gene TRBV7-9, with no clear D. CDR1 and CDR2 (germline): SEHNR, FQNEAQ (reference sequence). Trimming took 1 base from V and 8 from J, leaving 8 bases between them. The CDR3 runs 12 residues. The CDR3 here is CASSLDPRGYTF. The CDR3 nucleotides read TGTGCCAGCAGCTTAGACCCGAGGGGCTACACCTTC.

This clonotype has more than one count but fewer than ten. The V gene is TRBV30, the J gene TRBJ1-1; the D gene is possibly TRBD1 (5 bases). The CDR3 is made up of 15 amino acids. The germline gives CDR1 GTSNPN, CDR2 SVGIG (reference sequence). V gave up 2 bases and J gave up 2 bases, with 15 bases separating them. The CDR3 reads CAWSTFGTANTEAFF. CDR3 nucleotides: TGTGCCTGGAGTACGTTCGGGACCGCTAACACTGAAGCTTTCTTT.

The V call is TRBV5-1, the J call TRBJ2-5; either TRBD1 or TRBD2 may supply D (5 bases each). The germline gives CDR1 SGHRS, CDR2 YFSETQ. This CDR3 is 15 amino acids long. Deletions cut 3 bases from V and 2 bases from J, with 14 bases between. The CDR3: CASSWRGTRQETQYF. CDR3 sequence (DNA): TGCGCCAGCAGCTGGAGAGGGACGCGTCAAGAGACCCAGTACTTC.

V gene TRBV24-1 combines with J gene TRBJ2-3, with 9 positions matching TRBD2. CDR3 size: 17 residues. V lost 1 base to trimming and J lost 1 base; unmatched junction nucleotides: 5. Germline CDR1 and CDR2: KGHDR and SFDVKD. The CDR3 reads CATSDFGAGGRTDTQYF. The CDR3, as DNA: TGTGCCACCAGTGATTTCGGAGCGGGAGGCCGCACAGATACGCAGTATTTT.

The chain combines TRBV11-3 with TRBJ2-1, with D possibly being TRBD2 (5 bases). The CDR3 loop spans 17 amino acids. The V end was cut by 1 base, the J end by 0 bases, with 13 bases between. CDR1 SGHNT and CDR2 YENEEA come from the germline V gene. In DNA form, the CDR3 reads TGTGCCAGCAGCTTAGTCGCGGGCTGGAGCTCCTACAATGAGCAGTTCTTC. It encodes CASSLVAGWSSYNEQFF.

This clonotype was detected only a few times. The chain has TRBV5-6 and TRBJ2-2, with D tentatively TRBD1 (6 bases). The CDR3 has 16 amino acids. Per the germline V gene, CDR1 is SGHDT and CDR2 is YYEEEE. V was shortened by 4 bases and J by 4 bases, with 17 bases between the two germline ends. The CDR3 sequence is CASSATPGHSTGELFF. CDR3 sequence (DNA): TGTGCCAGCAGCGCAACCCCGGGACACAGCACCGGGGAGCTGTTTTTT.

This chain links TRBV7-9 with TRBJ1-5; D might be TRBD1 (6 bases). Germline CDR1 and CDR2: SEHNR and FQNEAQ (reference sequence). The CDR3 runs 16 residues. The V gene lost 1 base and the J gene lost 0 bases, with 10 bases spanning the gap. The chain's CDR3 is CASSLGDTFSNQPQHF. The CDR3 DNA reads as TGTGCCAGCAGCTTAGGGGACACTTTTAGCAATCAGCCCCAGCATTTT.

The rearrangement links TRBV9 to TRBJ1-2; 7 bases fit TRBD1. After removal of 3 bases from V and 9 bases from J, the junction contained 8 bases not matched to a gene. The CDR3 contains 13 residues. Per germline, CDR1 SGDLS and CDR2 YYNGEE. The CDR3 DNA follows: TGTGCCAGCAGCGCGCGGACAGGCCATAGCTACACCTTC. This encodes CASSARTGHSYTF.

The rearrangement joins TRBV6-5 to TRBJ1-5; D remains unclear. The CDR3 length is 14 residues. Between the trimmed V and J ends, which lost 0 bases and 7 bases, there was a span of 10 bases. The germline V gene encodes CDR1 MNHEY and CDR2 SVGAGI. The DNA for the CDR3 is TGTGCCAGCAGTTACTCCTTGGAAGGGCAGCCCCAGCATTTT. Translated: CASSYSLEGQPQHF.